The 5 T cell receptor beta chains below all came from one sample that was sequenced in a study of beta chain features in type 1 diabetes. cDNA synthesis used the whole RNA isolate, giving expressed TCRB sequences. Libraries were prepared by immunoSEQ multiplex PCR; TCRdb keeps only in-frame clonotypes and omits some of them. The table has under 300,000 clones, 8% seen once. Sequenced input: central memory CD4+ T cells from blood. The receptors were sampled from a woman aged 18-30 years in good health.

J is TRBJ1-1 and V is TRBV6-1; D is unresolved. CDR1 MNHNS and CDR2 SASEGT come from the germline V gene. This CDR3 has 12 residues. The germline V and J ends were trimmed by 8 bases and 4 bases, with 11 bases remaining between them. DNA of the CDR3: TGTGCCAGCGGGTCGTGGGGCACTGAAGCTTTCTTT. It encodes CASGSWGTEAFF.

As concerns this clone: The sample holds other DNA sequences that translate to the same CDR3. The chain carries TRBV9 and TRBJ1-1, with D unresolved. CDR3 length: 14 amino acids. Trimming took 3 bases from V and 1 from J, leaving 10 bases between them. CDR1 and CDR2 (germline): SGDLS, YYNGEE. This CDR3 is CASSANVGNTEAFF. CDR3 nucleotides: TGTGCCAGCAGCGCGAACGTAGGGAACACTGAAGCTTTCTTT.

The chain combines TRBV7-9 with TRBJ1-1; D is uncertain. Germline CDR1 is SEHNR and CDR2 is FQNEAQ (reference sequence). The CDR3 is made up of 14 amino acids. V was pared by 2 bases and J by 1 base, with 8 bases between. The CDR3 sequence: CASSLQGPNTEAFF. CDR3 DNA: TGTGCCAGCAGCTTACAAGGTCCGAACACTGAAGCTTTCTTT.

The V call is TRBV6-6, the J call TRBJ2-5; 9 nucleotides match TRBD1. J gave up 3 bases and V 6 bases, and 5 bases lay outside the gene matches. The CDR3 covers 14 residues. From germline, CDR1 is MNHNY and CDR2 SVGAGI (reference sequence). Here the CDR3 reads CASSRDRAEETQYF. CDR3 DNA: TGTGCCAGCAGCCGGGACAGGGCAGAAGAGACCCAGTACTTC.

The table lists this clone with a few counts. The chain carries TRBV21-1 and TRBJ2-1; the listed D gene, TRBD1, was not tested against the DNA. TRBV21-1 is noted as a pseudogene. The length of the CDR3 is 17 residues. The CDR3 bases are TGTGCCAGCAGCAAATTTTTGAACAGGGGTTCCAACAATGAGCAGTTCTTC. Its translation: CASSKFLNRGSNNEQFF.